Shown below are 20 T cell receptor beta chains from a single sample sequenced in a study of post-analysis software for immune sequencing data. Study-wide results and limits: In patients, 4 to 6 TRBV segments were more frequent than in controls, with TRBV5-6, TRBV5-1 and TRBV20-1 among them.

TCR beta cDNA libraries included unique molecular identifiers. MiXCR was run by TCRdb on the PCR reads, yielding one entry per CDR3 protein. The sample has 740,000 or so distinct CDR3 sequences, approximately 53% seen once. Their specific antigens are unknown. Input material: blood. These receptor sequences come from a girl aged 10 to 17 with multiple sclerosis.

The chain is built from TRBV5-1 and TRBJ2-3; possible D gene TRBD2, 5 bases. The CDR3 sequence is 13 residues long. The germline V gene encodes CDR1 SGHRS and CDR2 YFSETQ. V lost 7 bases, J lost 0 bases, and 9 bases lay in between. The DNA of the CDR3 is TGCGCCAGCGGAGCGGCTAGCACAGATACGCAGTATTTT. The encoded protein is CASGAASTDTQYF.

The genes are TRBV29-1 and TRBJ2-2; perhaps TRBD2 as D (5 bases). CDR1 SQVTM and CDR2 ANQGSEA come from the germline V gene. The germline V and J ends were trimmed by 6 bases and 7 bases, with 15 bases remaining between them. This CDR3 has 13 residues. Written as DNA, the CDR3 is TGCAGCGTCAAACGGGGAGCTAACGGGGAGCTGTTTTTT. Protein sequence: CSVKRGANGELFF.

The chain combines TRBV20-1 with TRBJ2-7, with no clear D. The V end lost 0 bases, the J end lost 3 bases, and 9 bases lay between the germline ends. CDR1 is DFQATT and CDR2 is SNEGSKA in the germline V gene (reference sequence). There are 13 residues in the CDR3. The CDR3 protein is CSARDQDLYEQYF. For the CDR3, the DNA is TGCAGTGCTAGAGACCAGGACCTCTACGAGCAGTACTTC.

The chain joins TRBV2 to TRBJ1-5; the D gene is possibly TRBD1 (6 bases). V dropped 5 bases and J dropped 1 base, with 12 bases sitting between them. This CDR3 region has 15 residues. The germline CDR1 and CDR2 sequences are SNHLY and FYNNEI. The CDR3 DNA reads as TGTGCCAGCAGTTCCCTAACAGGGAGCAATCAGCCCCAGCATTTT. As protein: CASSSLTGSNQPQHF.

The V and J genes are TRBV5-1 and TRBJ2-4; tentative D call: TRBD2 (6 bases). The J call is uncertain, as TRBJ2-7 better fits the DNA end. CDR3 length equals 14 residues. Germline V gene lookup returns CDR1 SGHRS and CDR2 YFSETQ. CDR3 sequence (DNA): TGCGCCAGCAGCTTGAGCCTAGCGAGCTACGAGCAGTACTTC. It translates to CASSLSLASYEQYF.

The chain couples TRBV5-1 to TRBJ2-5; D unresolved. From germline, CDR1 is SGHRS and CDR2 YFSETQ. V lost 0 bases and J 4 bases, leaving 10 bases between the germline ends. CDR3 size: 14 residues. In DNA form, the CDR3 reads TGCGCCAGCAGCTTGGGGGTCGCCCCAGAGACCCAGTACTTC. Amino acids: CASSLGVAPETQYF.

This clonotype was seen a few times. In DNA, the CDR3 is TGTGCCAGCAGCTTAGGCTGGGGATCCTACAATGAGCAGTTCTTC. Its protein is CASSLGWGSYNEQFF. The chain carries TRBV7-9 and TRBJ2-1, with D unclear. CDR1 is SEHNR and CDR2 is FQNEAQ in the germline V gene (reference sequence). The CDR3 loop spans 15 amino acids. V gave up 1 base and J gave up 1 base, with 8 bases separating them.

This clonotype has just a few counts. The chain recombines TRBV3-1 with TRBJ2-1; D is unclear. Germline V gene lookup returns CDR1 LGHDT and CDR2 YNNKEL (reference sequence). V was shortened by 5 bases and J by 0 bases, with 8 bases between the two germline ends. This CDR3 spans 14 amino acids. The CDR3 loop reads CASSRKSSYNEQFF. The CDR3, as DNA: TGTGCCAGCAGCAGGAAAAGCTCCTACAATGAGCAGTTCTTC.

The chain couples TRBV29-1 to TRBJ2-3; 8 bases map to TRBD2. The ends lost 4 bases at V and 1 base at J; junction bases unmatched: 13. Germline CDR1 and CDR2: SQVTM and ANQGSEA. The CDR3 runs to 17 residues. CDR3 region: CSVGLLPAGVGTDTQYF. The CDR3 DNA sequence: TGCAGCGTTGGCTTACTTCCAGCGGGAGTGGGCACAGATACGCAGTATTTT.

The chain combines TRBV18 with TRBJ2-7, with a weak D call TRBD2 (6 bases). Trimming shortened V by 2 bases and J by 3 bases, and 17 bases separated the two germline ends. Germline V gene data show CDR1 as KGHSH and CDR2 as LQKENI. The CDR3 is 16 residues long. The CDR3 sequence is CASSPLEGDGRYEQYF. The CDR3 DNA is TGTGCCAGCTCACCATTGGAGGGAGACGGTCGCTACGAGCAGTACTTC.

The chain uses TRBV15 and TRBJ1-2; D is unresolved. Germline loops: CDR1 LNHNV, CDR2 YYDKDF (reference sequence). V was shortened by 1 base and J by 2 bases, with 5 bases between the two germline ends. The CDR3 spans 13 residues. The CDR3, as DNA: TGTGCCACCAGCAGAGCAGCCAACTATGGCTACACCTTC. It translates to CATSRAANYGYTF.

The chain employs TRBV20-1 and TRBJ1-1, with D perhaps matching TRBD1 (6 bases). The germline V gene encodes CDR1 DFQATT and CDR2 SNEGSKA (reference sequence). The CDR3 has 14 amino acids. The CDR3 coding sequence is TGCAATGTCTTGACAGGCCTAGGGAACACTGAAGCTTTCTTT. It translates to CNVLTGLGNTEAFF.

Comments on this clonotype: A read error may account for a junction end that differs from germline. The chain carries TRBV3-1 and TRBJ2-3; 7 bases match TRBD2. Germline V CDR1 and CDR2: LGHDT, YNNKEL (reference sequence). The CDR3 runs to 13 residues. The CDR3 nucleotides are TGTACCAGCACCCGGGGGGTCAGAGATACGCAGTATTTT. It translates to CTSTRGVRDTQYF.

This clonotype was recorded a few times. CDR3 residues: CAISLSGRPSYEQYF. The CDR3 DNA follows: TGTGCCATCAGTTTGAGCGGGAGACCTTCCTACGAGCAGTACTTC. The J gene is TRBJ2-7, the V gene TRBV10-3, with TRBD2 matching 8 bases. Trimming took 5 bases from V and 1 from J; bases not matched to a gene: 7. Germline V gene lookup returns CDR1 ENHRY and CDR2 SYGVKD. The CDR3 length is 15 residues.

The chain employs TRBV6-5 and TRBJ2-7; D might be TRBD1 or TRBD2, each matching 5 bases. V shed 2 bases and J shed 6 bases, with 11 bases lying between them. CDR3 size: 13 residues. CDR1 is MNHEY, CDR2 SVGAGI, per germline. CDR3 protein: CASSYRGGLEQYF. CDR3 nucleotides: TGTGCCAGCAGTTACCGGGGCGGGCTCGAGCAGTACTTC.

The rearrangement links TRBV6-5 to TRBJ1-1; tentatively, D is TRBD1 (6 bases). Germline loops: CDR1 MNHEY, CDR2 SVGAGI. The CDR3 is 12 residues long. The V end was cut by 7 bases, the J end by 2 bases, with 8 bases between. CDR3 sequence: CASKQGNTEAFF. The CDR3 nucleotides read TGTGCCAGCAAACAGGGTAACACTGAAGCTTTCTTT.

The chain joins TRBV14 to TRBJ2-1; no clear D gene. CDR3 length: 14 residues. V was clipped by 0 bases and J by 9 bases, with 12 bases between them. CDR1 and CDR2 (germline): SGHDN, FVKESK. CDR3 DNA sequence: TGTGCCAGCAGCCAAGAGCGCGATCTGGGTGAGCAGTTCTTC. It codes for CASSQERDLGEQFF.

This clonotype was counted ten times or more. This chain links TRBV4-1 with TRBJ2-7; 8 bases are shared with TRBD1. J lost 6 bases, V lost 0 bases, and 7 bases had no gene match. The CDR3 has 15 residues. Looked up from germline, CDR1 is MGHRA and CDR2 is YSYEKL. The chain's CDR3 is CASSQDDRGRGEQYF. DNA for the CDR3: TGCGCCAGCAGCCAAGATGACAGGGGAAGGGGCGAGCAGTACTTC.

A few counts support this clonotype. V gene TRBV4-1 combines with J gene TRBJ2-5; D gene unclear. CDR1 and CDR2 (germline): MGHRA, YSYEKL. Trimming stripped 6 bases from V and 0 bases from J, with 14 bases between. The CDR3 spans 15 residues. CDR3 DNA: TGCGCCAGCAGACTCAACAGCCTGTACCAAGAGACCCAGTACTTC. Residues: CASRLNSLYQETQYF.

This rearrangement joins TRBV7-9 to TRBJ2-3; D is ambiguous. V lost 5 bases and J 4 bases, leaving 19 bases between the germline ends. The CDR3 consists of 16 residues. Germline V lookup: CDR1 SEHNR, CDR2 FQNEAQ (reference sequence). CDR3 region: CASSQRRPAVADTQYF. The CDR3 DNA follows: TGTGCCAGCAGCCAACGACGACCCGCGGTGGCAGATACGCAGTATTTT.